This TCR beta chain was obtained from a study of beta chain features in type 1 diabetes. The study reverse transcribed the entire isolated RNA, so it sequenced expressed TCRB transcripts. Assay used: immunoSEQ multiplex PCR; TCRdb lists only in-frame clones, some missing. This table has over 500,000 clones, about a sixth appearing once. Every sorted population was more than 98% pure. From germline, CDR1 is SGHRS and CDR2 YFSETQ. The CDR3 length is 14 residues. V lost 0 bases, J lost 7 bases, and 12 bases lay in between. The TCR sequence derives from a man younger than 30 in good health. This chain connects TRBV5-1 to TRBJ2-3; no definite D call. The specimen sequenced was naive CD4+ T cells from blood. The CDR3 DNA reads TGCGCCAGCAGCTTGGCTGAAAGGCAGAATACGCAGTATTTT. Translated: CASSLAERQNTQYF.